A single sample gave rise to the 17 T cell receptor beta chains below, sequenced in a study of cytomegalovirus exposure and HLA in healthy donors. With 60 Vbeta and 13 Jbeta primers, the PCR was carried out. The protocol was immunoSEQ multiplex PCR, while the TCRdb copy is restricted to in-frame clones and leaves out a portion. The sample has more than 85,000 clones, 76% seen once; the top ten hold 3.5% to 4%. The sequenced sample was PBMCs. Receptors originate from a woman between 50 and 59 years old in good health and CMV-seropositive.

This clone was seen a handful of times. V and J are TRBV30 and TRBJ2-2, with a tentative D call TRBD2 (6 bases). This CDR3 has 16 amino acids. CDR1 is GTSNPN, CDR2 SVGIG, per germline (reference sequence). V lost 2 bases and J 4 bases, leaving 17 bases between the germline ends. The CDR3 here is CAWSRMAGLITGELFF. The CDR3 DNA reads as TGTGCCTGGAGTAGAATGGCGGGGTTAATCACCGGGGAGCTGTTTTTT.

V gene TRBV27 combines with J gene TRBJ2-7; the D is unclear. Germline V gene sequence: CDR1 MNHEY, CDR2 SMNVEV (reference sequence). V lost 0 bases and J 4 bases, leaving 16 bases between the germline ends. This CDR3 is 16 amino acids long. The CDR3 sequence is CASSLSQATTAYEQYF. The CDR3 coding sequence is TGTGCCAGCAGTTTATCGCAGGCTACAACGGCTTACGAGCAGTACTTC.

The chain is built from TRBV7-8 and TRBJ2-1; D perhaps matches TRBD2 (6 bases). With 4 bases removed from V and 6 bases from J, the gap between germline ends came to 10 bases. The CDR3 runs 13 residues. Per germline, CDR1 SGHVS and CDR2 FQNEAQ. CDR3 region: CASSSGTFNEQFF. The CDR3 DNA reads as TGTGCCAGCAGCTCCGGGACTTTCAATGAGCAGTTCTTC. Combining the CDR3 with reference TRBV7-8 and TRBJ2-1 gives the whole variable domain GAGVSQSPRYKVAKRGQDVALRCDPISGHVSLFWYQQALGQGPEFLTYFQNEAQLDKSGLPSDRFFAERPEGSVSTLKIQRTQQEDSAVYLCASSSGTFNEQFFGPGTRLTVL.

Of note for this clone: The junction departs from the called germline gene at one end, perhaps through a read error. V gene TRBV7-9 combines with J gene TRBJ1-1; tentatively, D is TRBD1 (6 bases). The CDR3 is 16 residues long. The germline V gene has CDR1 SEHNR and CDR2 FQNEAQ (reference sequence). CDR3 bases: TGTTCCAGCATCGAATACATAGGAGGGGGGGCGACTGAAGCTTTCTTT. Translating it yields CSSIEYIGGGATEAFF. The full variable domain, its missing parts supplied by reference TRBV7-9 and TRBJ1-1, is DTGVSQNPRHKITKRGQNVTFRCDPISEHNRLYWYRQTLGQGPEFLTYFQNEAQLEKSRLLSDRFSAERPKGSFSTLEIQRTEQGDSAMYLCSSIEYIGGGATEAFFGQGTRLTVV.

The CDR3 is CSVGLAREGGYEQYF. The CDR3, as DNA: TGCAGCGTTGGACTAGCCCGGGAAGGTGGCTACGAGCAGTACTTC. The gene calls are TRBV29-1 and TRBJ2-7, with 7 positions matching TRBD2. The trim removed 4 bases at V and 3 bases at J, leaving 12 bases unmatched. Germline V gene data show CDR1 as SQVTM and CDR2 as ANQGSEA. The CDR3 has 15 residues.

This clone was seen once. The chain employs TRBV2 and TRBJ1-6; D is perhaps TRBD1 (6 bases). The CDR3 consists of 17 residues. V shed 6 bases and J shed 1 base, with 16 bases lying between them. The germline V gene encodes CDR1 SNHLY and CDR2 FYNNEI. The CDR3 here is CASRPQGLGSYNSPLHF. CDR3 nucleotide sequence: TGTGCCAGCAGACCACAGGGTTTAGGGTCCTATAATTCACCCCTCCACTTT.

The chain has TRBV7-9 and TRBJ2-5; D is unclear. The J call is uncertain, as TRBJ2-7 better fits the DNA end. This CDR3 is 12 amino acids long. Germline CDR1 SEHNR, CDR2 FQNEAQ (reference sequence). The CDR3 nucleotides are TGTGCCAGCAGACAAGACTCCTACGAGCAGTACTTC. This codes for CASRQDSYEQYF.

The V call is TRBV27, the J call TRBJ1-4, with 8 bases lining up with TRBD1. Germline trimming cut 3 bases from V and 2 bases from J; bases unmatched to any gene: 2. The CDR3 has 15 residues. Germline CDR1 and CDR2: MNHEY and SMNVEV (reference sequence). The CDR3 loop is CASSFYRGTNEKLFF. The CDR3 DNA reads as TGTGCCAGCAGTTTCTACAGGGGGACTAATGAAAAACTGTTTTTT.

This chain joins TRBV9 and TRBJ2-1; D perhaps matches TRBD1 (6 bases). Trimming cost V 4 bases and J 6 bases, with 11 bases left between them. CDR3 length: 13 residues. The V gene's germline CDR1 is SGDLS and CDR2 YYNGEE. CDR3 in amino acids: CASSSGTPNEQFF. CDR3 bases: TGTGCCAGCAGCTCCGGGACACCCAATGAGCAGTTCTTC.

The chain combines TRBV7-9 with TRBJ1-2; D is unclear. The CDR3 is 12 amino acids. V was cut by 7 bases and J by 3 bases, with 9 bases left in between. Germline CDR1 is SEHNR and CDR2 is FQNEAQ (reference sequence). CDR3: CASTSGDYGYTF. CDR3 DNA: TGTGCCAGCACCTCCGGGGACTATGGCTACACCTTC.

The rearrangement uses TRBV7-8 and TRBJ1-1; D gene unclear. This CDR3 comprises 14 residues. V gave up 5 bases and J gave up 0 bases, with 10 bases separating them. Germline V gene data show CDR1 as SGHVS and CDR2 as FQNEAQ. The CDR3 region has the DNA TGTGCCAGCAGCCCCGTTAATTTGAACACTGAAGCTTTCTTT. Its protein is CASSPVNLNTEAFF.

The chain is built from TRBV5-8 and TRBJ1-5; D might be TRBD1 (5 bases). Trimming removed 1 base from V and 2 bases from J, with 10 bases in between. There are 15 residues in the CDR3. CDR1 and CDR2 (germline): SGHTS, YDEGEE. As DNA, the CDR3 is TGTGCCAGCAGCTTGTGGGGGGGTGGCAATCAGCCCCAGCATTTT. It specifies CASSLWGGGNQPQHF. The full variable domain, completed using reference TRBV5-8 and TRBJ1-5, is EAGVTQSPTHLIKTRGQQATLRCSPISGHTSVYWYQQALGLGLQFLLWYDEGEERNRGNFPPRFSGRQFPNYSSELNVNALELEDSALYLCASSLWGGGNQPQHFGDGTRLSIL.

The chain is built from TRBV7-9 and TRBJ2-3; 10 bases agree with TRBD1. There are 14 residues in the CDR3. Germline CDR1 reads SEHNR; CDR2 reads FQNEAQ (reference sequence). Trimming at V came to 5 bases and at J to 5 bases, leaving 4 bases not matched to a gene. In nucleotides, the CDR3 is TGTGCCAGCAGCCGACAGGGGGCTCAAGATACGCAGTATTTT. It translates to CASSRQGAQDTQYF.

V usage is TRBV9 and J usage is TRBJ2-7, with a weak D call TRBD1 (5 bases). V lost 4 bases to trimming and J lost 8 bases, with 16 bases between them. The CDR3 has 13 amino acids. CDR1 and CDR2 (germline): SGDLS, YYNGEE. The DNA of the CDR3 is TGTGCCAGCAGCCCAGGGCCTACTGAACAGCAGTACTTC. Translated: CASSPGPTEQQYF.

This chain uses TRBV9 with TRBJ1-2, with 8 positions matching TRBD1. With V trimmed by 0 bases and J by 8 bases, 6 bases remained unmatched. The V gene's germline CDR1 is SGDLS and CDR2 YYNGEE. CDR3 size: 14 residues. The CDR3 loop is CASSVGGQGKGYTF. For the CDR3, the DNA is TGTGCCAGCAGCGTAGGAGGACAGGGTAAAGGCTACACCTTC.

The rearrangement links TRBV21-1 to TRBJ1-5; the table names TRBD1, a call not compared with the DNA. TRBV21-1 is designated a pseudogene. The CDR3 loop spans 14 amino acids. The CDR3 DNA follows: TGTGCCAGCAGAAAGGGGTGGCGCAATCAGCCCCAGCATTTT. Amino acids: CASRKGWRNQPQHF.

This chain joins TRBV6-1 and TRBJ2-6; D is possibly TRBD2 (5 bases). Germline V gene sequence: CDR1 MNHNS, CDR2 SASEGT. The CDR3 is 17 amino acids. Trimming removed 0 bases at V and 0 bases at J, with 9 bases between. CDR3 protein: CASSEAFRGSGANVLTF. The DNA of the CDR3 is TGTGCCAGCAGTGAAGCGTTTCGGGGCTCTGGGGCCAACGTCCTGACTTTC.